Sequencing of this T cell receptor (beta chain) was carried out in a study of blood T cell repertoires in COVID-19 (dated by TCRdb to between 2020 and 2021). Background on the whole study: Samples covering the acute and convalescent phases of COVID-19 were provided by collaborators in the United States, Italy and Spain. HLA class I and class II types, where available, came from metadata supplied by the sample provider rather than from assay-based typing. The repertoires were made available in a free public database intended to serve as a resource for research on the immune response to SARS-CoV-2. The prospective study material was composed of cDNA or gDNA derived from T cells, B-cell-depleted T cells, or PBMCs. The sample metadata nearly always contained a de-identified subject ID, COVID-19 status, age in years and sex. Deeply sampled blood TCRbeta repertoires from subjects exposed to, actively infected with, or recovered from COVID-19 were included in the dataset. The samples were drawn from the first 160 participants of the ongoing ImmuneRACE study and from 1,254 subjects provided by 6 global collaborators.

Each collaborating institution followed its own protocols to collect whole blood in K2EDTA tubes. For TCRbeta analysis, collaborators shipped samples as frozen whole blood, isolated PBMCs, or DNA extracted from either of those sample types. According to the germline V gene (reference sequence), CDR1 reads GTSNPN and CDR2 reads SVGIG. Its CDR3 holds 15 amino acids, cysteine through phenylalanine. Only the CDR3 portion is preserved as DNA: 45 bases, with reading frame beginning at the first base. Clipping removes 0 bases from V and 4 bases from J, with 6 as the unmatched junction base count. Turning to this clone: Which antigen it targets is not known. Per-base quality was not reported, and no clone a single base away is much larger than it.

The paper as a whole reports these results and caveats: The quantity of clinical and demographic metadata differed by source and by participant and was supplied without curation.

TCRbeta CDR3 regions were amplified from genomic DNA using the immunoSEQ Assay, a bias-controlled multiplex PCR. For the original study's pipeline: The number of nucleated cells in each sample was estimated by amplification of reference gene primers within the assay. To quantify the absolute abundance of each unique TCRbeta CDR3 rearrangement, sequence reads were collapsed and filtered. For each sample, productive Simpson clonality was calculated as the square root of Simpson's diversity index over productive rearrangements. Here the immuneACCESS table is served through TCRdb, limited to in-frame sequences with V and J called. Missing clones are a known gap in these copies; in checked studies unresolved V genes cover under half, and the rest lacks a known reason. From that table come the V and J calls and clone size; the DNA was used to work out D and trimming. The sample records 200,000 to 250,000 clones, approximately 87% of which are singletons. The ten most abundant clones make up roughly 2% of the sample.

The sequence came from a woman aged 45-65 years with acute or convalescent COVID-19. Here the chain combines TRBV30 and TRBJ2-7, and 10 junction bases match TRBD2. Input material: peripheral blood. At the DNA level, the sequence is TGTGCCTGGAGTGTATGGGCTAGCGGGAGATACGAGCAGTACTTC. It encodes CAWSVWASGRYEQYF.